A selection of T cell receptor beta chains follows, all from one sample in a study of T cells in Graves' hyperthyroidism and ophthalmopathy. TCRdb re-derived calls from the multiplex PCR reads in MiXCR, one entry per CDR3 protein. The sample includes more than 250,000 distinct CDR3 sequences, 15% of them seen just once. Source material: blood. These TCRs come from a woman in her forties or fifties with Graves' hyperthyroidism that later progressed to Graves' ophthalmopathy. Both conserved end residues are part of each CDR3. The D gene is left open where the match is weak. Clone size is not always given. Where it is, it says once, few, many or a class for expanded clones.

V gene	D gene	clone size	J gene	CDR3 protein	CDR3 DNA
TRBV3-1	.	many	TRBJ2-1	CASSQGGALSYNEQFF	TGTGCCAGCAGCCAAGGTGGGGCCCTCTCCTACAATGAGCAGTTCTTC
TRBV20-1	TRBD2	.	TRBJ2-2	CSASWTSGFGGELFF	TGCAGTGCTAGCTGGACTAGCGGGTTTGGCGGGGAGCTGTTTTTT
TRBV27	.	many	TRBJ1-1	CASSSLAGANTEAFF	TGTGCCAGCAGTTCCCTTGCAGGGGCGAACACTGAAGCTTTCTTT
TRBV18	.	many	TRBJ1-5	CASSLVTGHSNQPQHF	TGTGCCAGCTCACTTGTGACAGGTCATAGCAATCAGCCCCAGCATTTT
TRBV6-1	TRBD2	.	TRBJ2-2	CASMGRLAGDTGELFF	TGTGCCAGCATGGGCCGACTAGCGGGAGATACCGGGGAGCTGTTTTTT
TRBV6-1	.	.	TRBJ2-7	CASSGQGFYEQYF	TGTGCCAGCAGTGGGCAGGGTTTCTACGAGCAGTACTTC
TRBV19	.	many	TRBJ1-5	CASGSNGNQPQHF	TGTGCCAGTGGCAGTAACGGGAATCAGCCCCAGCATTTT
TRBV7-2	.	few	TRBJ2-3	CASSLIRAGDTQYF	TGTGCCAGCAGCTTAATCAGGGCGGGCGATACGCAGTATTTT
TRBV20-1	.	many	TRBJ2-3	CSALKAVASSTDTQYF	TGCAGTGCCCTTAAGGCCGTGGCTTCTAGCACAGATACGCAGTATTTT
TRBV4-2	TRBD1	.	TRBJ2-1	CASSQGQGAYNEQFF	TGTGCCAGCAGCCAGGGACAGGGGGCTTACAATGAGCAGTTCTTC
TRBV4-1	.	many	TRBJ2-3	CASSRNRADTQYF	TGCGCCAGCAGCCGCAACAGGGCCGATACGCAGTATTTT
TRBV12-3/TRBV12-4	.	many	TRBJ2-1	CASSGGDSNPFYNEQFF	TGTGCCAGCAGTGGAGGGGACTCCAACCCCTTCTACAATGAGCAGTTCTTC
TRBV6-5	.	many	TRBJ1-1	CASSYAVNTEAFF	TGTGCCAGCAGTTACGCCGTGAACACTGAAGCTTTCTTT
TRBV28	.	few	TRBJ1-5	CASGSGSGAQQPQHF	TGTGCCAGTGGTAGCGGGAGCGGGGCGCAGCAGCCCCAGCATTTT
TRBV7-9	.	many	TRBJ1-1	CASRDTAGRAGSTEAFF	TGTGCCAGCCGCGACACGGCGGGCAGAGCGGGTTCCACTGAAGCTTTCTTT